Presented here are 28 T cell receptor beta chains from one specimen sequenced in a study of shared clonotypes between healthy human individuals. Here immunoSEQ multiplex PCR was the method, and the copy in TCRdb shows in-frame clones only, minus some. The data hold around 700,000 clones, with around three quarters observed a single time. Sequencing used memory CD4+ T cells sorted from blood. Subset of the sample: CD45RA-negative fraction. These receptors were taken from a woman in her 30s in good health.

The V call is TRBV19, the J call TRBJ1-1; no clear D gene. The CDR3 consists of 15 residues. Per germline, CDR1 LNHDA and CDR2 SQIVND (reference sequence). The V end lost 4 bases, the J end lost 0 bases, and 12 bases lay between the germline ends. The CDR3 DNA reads TGTGCCAGTAGTACCCCGGGAGCTTTGAACACTGAAGCTTTCTTT. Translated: CASSTPGALNTEAFF.

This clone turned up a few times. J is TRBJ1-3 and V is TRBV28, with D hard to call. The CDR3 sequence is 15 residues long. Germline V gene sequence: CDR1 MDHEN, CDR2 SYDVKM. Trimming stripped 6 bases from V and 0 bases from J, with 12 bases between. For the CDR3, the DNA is TGTGCCAGCAGCCCCATTGAAGTCTCTGGAAACACCATATATTTT. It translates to CASSPIEVSGNTIYF. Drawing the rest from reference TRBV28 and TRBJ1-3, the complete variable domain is DVKVTQSSRYLVKRTGEKVFLECVQDMDHENMFWYRQDPGLGLRLIYFSYDVKMKEKGDIPEGYSVSREKKERFSLILESASTNQTSMYLCASSPIEVSGNTIYFGEGSWLTVV.

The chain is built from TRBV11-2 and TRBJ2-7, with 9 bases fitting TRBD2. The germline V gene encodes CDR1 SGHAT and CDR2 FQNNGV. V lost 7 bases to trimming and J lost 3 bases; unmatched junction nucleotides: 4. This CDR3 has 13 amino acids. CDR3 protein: CASMREGGYEQYF. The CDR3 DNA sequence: TGTGCCAGCATGCGGGAGGGAGGCTACGAGCAGTACTTC.

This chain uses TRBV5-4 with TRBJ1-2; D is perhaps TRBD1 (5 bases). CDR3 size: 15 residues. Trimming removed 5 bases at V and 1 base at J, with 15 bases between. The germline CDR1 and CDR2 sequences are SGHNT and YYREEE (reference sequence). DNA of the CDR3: TGTGCCAGCAGATTAGAGGGGACTCGTAACTATGGCTACACCTTC. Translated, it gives CASRLEGTRNYGYTF.

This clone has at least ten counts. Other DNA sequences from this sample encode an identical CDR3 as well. The CDR3 DNA reads as TGTGCCAGCAGCCAAGGGGGGTCATACTACGAGCAGTACTTC. Its protein product is CASSQGGSYYEQYF. This rearrangement joins TRBV14 to TRBJ2-7; perhaps D is TRBD1 or TRBD2 (5 bases each). Trimming removed 1 base at V and 3 bases at J, with 10 bases between. This CDR3 comprises 14 residues. Germline V lookup: CDR1 SGHDN, CDR2 FVKESK.

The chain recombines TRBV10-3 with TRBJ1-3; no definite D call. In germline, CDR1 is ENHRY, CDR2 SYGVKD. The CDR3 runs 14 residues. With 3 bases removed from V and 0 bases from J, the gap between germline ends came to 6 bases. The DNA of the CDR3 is TGTGCCATCAGTGACTCCGTCTCTGGAAACACCATATATTTT. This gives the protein CAISDSVSGNTIYF.

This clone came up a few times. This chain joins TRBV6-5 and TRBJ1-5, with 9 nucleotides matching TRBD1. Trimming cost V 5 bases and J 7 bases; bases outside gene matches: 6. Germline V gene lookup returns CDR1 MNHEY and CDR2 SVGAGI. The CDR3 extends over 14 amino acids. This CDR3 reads CASSDGTGRQPQHF. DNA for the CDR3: TGTGCCAGCAGTGACGGGACAGGGCGACAGCCCCAGCATTTT.

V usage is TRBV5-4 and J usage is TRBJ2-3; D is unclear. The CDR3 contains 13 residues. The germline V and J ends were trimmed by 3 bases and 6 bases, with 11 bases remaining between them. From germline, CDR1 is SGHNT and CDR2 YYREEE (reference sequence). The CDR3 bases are TGTGCCAGCAGCTCCGCAAACGGGGATACGCAGTATTTT. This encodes CASSSANGDTQYF.

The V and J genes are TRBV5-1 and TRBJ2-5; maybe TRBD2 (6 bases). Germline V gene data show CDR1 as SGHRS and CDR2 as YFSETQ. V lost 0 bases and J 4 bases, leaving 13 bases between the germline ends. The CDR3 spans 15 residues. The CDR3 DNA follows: TGCGCCAGCAGCTTGGAGTTAAGGGAGGCAGAGACCCAGTACTTC. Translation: CASSLELREAETQYF.

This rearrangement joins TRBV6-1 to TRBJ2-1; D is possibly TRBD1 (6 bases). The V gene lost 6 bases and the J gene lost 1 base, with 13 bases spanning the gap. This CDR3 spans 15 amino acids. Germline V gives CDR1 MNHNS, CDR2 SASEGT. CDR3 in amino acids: CASSVDRQSYNEQFF. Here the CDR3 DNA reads TGTGCCAGCAGCGTAGACAGGCAGTCCTACAATGAGCAGTTCTTC.

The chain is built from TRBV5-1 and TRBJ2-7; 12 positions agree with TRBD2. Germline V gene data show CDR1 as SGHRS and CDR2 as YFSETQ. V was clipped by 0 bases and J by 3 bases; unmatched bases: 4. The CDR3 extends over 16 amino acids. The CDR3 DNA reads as TGCGCCAGCAGCTTGGGGCTAGCGGGAGGGCTCTACGAGCAGTACTTC. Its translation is CASSLGLAGGLYEQYF.

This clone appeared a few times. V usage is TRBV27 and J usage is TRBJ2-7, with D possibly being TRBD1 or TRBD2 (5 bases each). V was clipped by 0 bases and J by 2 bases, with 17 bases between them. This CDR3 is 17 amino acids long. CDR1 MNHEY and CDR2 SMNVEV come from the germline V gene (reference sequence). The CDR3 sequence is CASSLSRPQRGAYEQYF. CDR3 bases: TGTGCCAGCAGTTTATCGCGGCCACAGCGAGGGGCCTACGAGCAGTACTTC.

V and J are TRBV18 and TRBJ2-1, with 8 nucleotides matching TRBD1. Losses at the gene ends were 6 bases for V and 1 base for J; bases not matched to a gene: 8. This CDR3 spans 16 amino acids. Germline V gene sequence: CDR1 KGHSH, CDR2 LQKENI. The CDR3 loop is CASSHRTGKSYNEQFF. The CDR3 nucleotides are TGTGCCAGCTCGCACCGGACAGGGAAGTCCTACAATGAGCAGTTCTTC.

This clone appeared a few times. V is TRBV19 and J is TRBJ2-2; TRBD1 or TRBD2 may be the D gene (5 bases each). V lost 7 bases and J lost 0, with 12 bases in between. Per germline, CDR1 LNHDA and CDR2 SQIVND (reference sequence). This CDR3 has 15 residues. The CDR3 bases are TGTGCCAGTAATAGGGGAGATCCGAACACCGGGGAGCTGTTTTTT. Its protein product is CASNRGDPNTGELFF.

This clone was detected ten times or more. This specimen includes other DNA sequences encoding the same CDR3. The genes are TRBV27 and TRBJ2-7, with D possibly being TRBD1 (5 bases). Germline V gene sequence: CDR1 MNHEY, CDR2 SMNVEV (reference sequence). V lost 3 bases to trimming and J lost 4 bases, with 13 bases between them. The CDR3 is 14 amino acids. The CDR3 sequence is CASSFSQGPYEQYF. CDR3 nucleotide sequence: TGTGCCAGCAGTTTCTCTCAGGGTCCGTACGAGCAGTACTTC.

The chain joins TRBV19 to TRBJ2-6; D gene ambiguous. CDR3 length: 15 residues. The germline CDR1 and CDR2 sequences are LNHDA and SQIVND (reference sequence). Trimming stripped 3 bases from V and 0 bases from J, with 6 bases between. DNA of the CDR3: TGTGCCAGTAGTATTAGCAGCTCTGGGGCCAACGTCCTGACTTTC. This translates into CASSISSSGANVLTF. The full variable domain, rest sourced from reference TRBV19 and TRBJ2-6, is DGGITQSPKYLFRKEGQNVTLSCEQNLNHDAMYWYRQDPGQGLRLIYYSQIVNDFQKGDIAEGYSVSREKKESFPLTVTSAQKNPTAFYLCASSISSSGANVLTFGAGSRLTVL.

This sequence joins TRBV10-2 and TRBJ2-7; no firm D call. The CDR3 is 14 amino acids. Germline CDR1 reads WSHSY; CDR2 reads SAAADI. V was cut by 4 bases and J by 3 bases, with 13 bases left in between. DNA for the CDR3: TGCGCCAGCAGTGGGGGTTTTATCGGCTACGAGCAGTACTTC. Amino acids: CASSGGFIGYEQYF.

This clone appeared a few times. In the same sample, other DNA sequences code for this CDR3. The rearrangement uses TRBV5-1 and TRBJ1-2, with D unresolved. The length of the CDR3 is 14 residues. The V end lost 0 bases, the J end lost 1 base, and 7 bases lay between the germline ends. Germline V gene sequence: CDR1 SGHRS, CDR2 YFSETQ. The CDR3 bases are TGCGCCAGCAGCTTGGTGGGGAATAACTATGGCTACACCTTC. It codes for CASSLVGNNYGYTF.

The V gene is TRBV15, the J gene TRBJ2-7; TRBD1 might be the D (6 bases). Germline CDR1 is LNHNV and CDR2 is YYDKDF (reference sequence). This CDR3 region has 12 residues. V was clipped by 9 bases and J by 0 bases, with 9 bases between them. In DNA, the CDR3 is TGTGCCACAAGGGACAACTCCTACGAGCAGTACTTC. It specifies CATRDNSYEQYF.

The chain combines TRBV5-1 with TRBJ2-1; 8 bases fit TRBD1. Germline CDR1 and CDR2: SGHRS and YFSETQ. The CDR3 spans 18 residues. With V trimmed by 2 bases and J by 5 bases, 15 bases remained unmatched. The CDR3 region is CASSFRPPDRAGDNEQFF. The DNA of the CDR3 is TGCGCCAGCAGCTTCCGTCCCCCGGACAGGGCGGGCGACAATGAGCAGTTCTTC.

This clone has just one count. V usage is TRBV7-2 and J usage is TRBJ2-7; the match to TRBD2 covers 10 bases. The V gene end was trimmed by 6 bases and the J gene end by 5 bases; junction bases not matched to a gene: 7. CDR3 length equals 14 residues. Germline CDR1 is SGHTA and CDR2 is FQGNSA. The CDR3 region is CASRRLAGVNEQYF. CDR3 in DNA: TGTGCCAGCAGGCGGCTAGCGGGAGTCAACGAGCAGTACTTC. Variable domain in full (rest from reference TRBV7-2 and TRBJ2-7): GAGVSQSPSNKVTEKGKDVELRCDPISGHTALYWYRQSLGQGLEFLIYFQGNSAPDKSGLPSDRFSAERTGGSVSTLTIQRTQQEDSAVYLCASRRLAGVNEQYFGPGTRLTVT.

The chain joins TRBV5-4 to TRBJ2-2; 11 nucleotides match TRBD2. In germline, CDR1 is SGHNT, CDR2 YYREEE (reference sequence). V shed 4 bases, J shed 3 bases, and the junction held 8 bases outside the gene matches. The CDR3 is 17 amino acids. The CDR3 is CASSGVAGGPHTGELFF. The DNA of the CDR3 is TGTGCCAGCAGCGGGGTAGCGGGAGGGCCTCACACCGGGGAGCTGTTTTTT.

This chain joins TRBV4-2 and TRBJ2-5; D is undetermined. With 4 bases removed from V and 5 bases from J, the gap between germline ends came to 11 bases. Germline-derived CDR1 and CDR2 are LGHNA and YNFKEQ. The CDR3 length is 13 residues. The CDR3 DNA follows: TGTGCCAGCAGCCCTCAGCTTGGGGAGACCCAGTACTTC. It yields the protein CASSPQLGETQYF.

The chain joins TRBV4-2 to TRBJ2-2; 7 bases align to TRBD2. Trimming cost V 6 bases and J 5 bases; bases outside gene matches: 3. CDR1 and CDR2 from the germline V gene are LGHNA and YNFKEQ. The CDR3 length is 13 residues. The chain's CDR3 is CASRPSGTGELFF. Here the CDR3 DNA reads TGTGCCAGCAGACCTAGCGGAACCGGGGAGCTGTTTTTT.

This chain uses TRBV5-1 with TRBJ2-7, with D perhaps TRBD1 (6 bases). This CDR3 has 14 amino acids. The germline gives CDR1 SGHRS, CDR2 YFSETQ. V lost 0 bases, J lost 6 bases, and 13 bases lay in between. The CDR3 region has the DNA TGCGCCAGCAGCTTGGCCGCAGGGGTGGCCGAGCAGTACTTC. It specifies CASSLAAGVAEQYF. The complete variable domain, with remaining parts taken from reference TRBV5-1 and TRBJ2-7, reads KAGVTQTPRYLIKTRGQQVTLSCSPISGHRSVSWYQQTPGQGLQFLFEYFSETQRNKGNFPGRFSGRQFSNSRSEMNVSTLELGDSALYLCASSLAAGVAEQYFGPGTRLTVT.

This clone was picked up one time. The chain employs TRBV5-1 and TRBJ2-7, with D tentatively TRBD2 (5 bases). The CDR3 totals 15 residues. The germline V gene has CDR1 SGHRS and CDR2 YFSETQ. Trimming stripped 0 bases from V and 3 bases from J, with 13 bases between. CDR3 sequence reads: CASSLGRRAVYEQYF. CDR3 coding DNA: TGCGCCAGCAGCTTGGGTCGGCGGGCAGTCTACGAGCAGTACTTC.

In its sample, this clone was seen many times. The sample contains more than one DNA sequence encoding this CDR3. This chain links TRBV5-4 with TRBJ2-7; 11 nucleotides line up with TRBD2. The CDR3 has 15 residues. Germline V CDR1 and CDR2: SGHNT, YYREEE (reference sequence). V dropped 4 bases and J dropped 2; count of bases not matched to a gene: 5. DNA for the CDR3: TGTGCCAGCAGCCCGGGGACTAGCGGAACCTACGAGCAGTACTTC. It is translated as CASSPGTSGTYEQYF.

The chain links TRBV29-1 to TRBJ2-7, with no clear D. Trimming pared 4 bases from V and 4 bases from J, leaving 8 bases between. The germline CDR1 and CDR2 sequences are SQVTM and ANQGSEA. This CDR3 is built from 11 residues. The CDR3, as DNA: TGCAGCGTTGTGATGGGGTACGAGCAGTACTTC. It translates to CSVVMGYEQYF.